The 10 T cell receptor beta chains below all came from one sample that was sequenced in a study of low-dose radiotherapy and immunotherapy resistance in tumors. Primers used for first-strand cDNA, a TRAV- and TRBV-specific set, covered both alpha and beta chains. A constant-region primer paired with the V-primer adapter amplified TCRs over about 20 PCR cycles. In TCRdb, the reads were re-called with MiXCR into one record per CDR3 protein. This sample has 30,000 or so distinct CDR3 sequences, with 45% to 50% found just once. As for time point: after trial treatment. Treatment: LDRT plus nivolumab, ipilimumab, low-dose cyclophosphamide and aspirin (RACIN trial). This specimen consisted of PBMCs, obtained after low-dose radiotherapy plus immunotherapy. All receptors come from a male donor with gallbladder cancer.

The CDR3 coding sequence is TGTGCCAGCAGTTTACGTCGGGACAGGGGTCGGAACACTGAAGCTTTCTTT. This encodes CASSLRRDRGRNTEAFF. This chain connects TRBV12-3 or TRBV12-4 to TRBJ1-1; 10 bases map to TRBD1. Losses at the gene ends were 2 bases for V and 1 base for J; bases not matched to a gene: 7. This CDR3 is built from 17 residues.

The table lists this clonotype with many counts. This chain uses TRBV5-6 with TRBJ2-1; no firm D call. Per germline, CDR1 SGHDT and CDR2 YYEEEE. V lost 1 base to trimming and J lost 0 bases, with 5 bases between them. The CDR3 runs 14 residues. The DNA for the CDR3 is TGTGCCAGCAGCTTGTTAAGCTCCTACAATGAGCAGTTCTTC. It specifies CASSLLSSYNEQFF. Supplemented by reference TRBV5-6 and TRBJ2-1, the full variable domain reads DAGVTQSPTHLIKTRGQQVTLRCSPKSGHDTVSWYQQALGQGPQFIFQYYEEEERQRGNFPDRFSGHQFPNYSSELNVNALLLGDSALYLCASSLLSSYNEQFFGPGTRLTVL.

Concerning this clonotype itself: A read error is likely here: a far larger clone is one base away. The V gene is TRBV11-3, the J gene TRBJ2-5; 11 bases align to TRBD1. From germline, CDR1 is SGHNT and CDR2 YENEEA. The V and J ends lost 5 bases and 6 bases, in that order; junction bases with no gene match: 5. CDR3 length: 14 amino acids. CDR3: CASSPDRGLQTQYF. In nucleotides, the CDR3 is TGTGCCAGCAGCCCGGACAGGGGGCTACAGACCCAGTACTTC. Supplemented by reference TRBV11-3 and TRBJ2-5, the full variable domain reads EAGVVQSPRYKIIEKKQPVAFWCNPISGHNTLYWYLQNLGQGPELLIRYENEEAVDDSQLPKDRFSAERLKGVDSTLKIQPAELGDSAVYLCASSPDRGLQTQYFGPGTRLLVL.

The rearrangement uses TRBV4-1 and TRBJ2-2; no reliable D call. The V end lost 3 bases, the J end lost 4 bases, and 12 bases lay between the germline ends. Germline V gives CDR1 MGHRA, CDR2 YSYEKL. The CDR3 is 15 residues long. The CDR3 spells CASSQTNSGTGELFF. CDR3 coding DNA: TGCGCCAGCAGCCAGACAAACTCGGGCACCGGGGAGCTGTTTTTT.

Remarks on this clonotype: A far larger clone is only one base removed, so a read error is likely. This chain uses TRBV7-9 with TRBJ2-1, with no clear D. Germline CDR1 SEHNR, CDR2 FQNEAQ (reference sequence). Trimming cost V 6 bases and J 10 bases, with 16 bases left between them. The CDR3 is 13 residues long. The CDR3 loop is CASSLSLSYEQFF. DNA of the CDR3: TGTGCCAGCAGTTTAAGCCTCTCCTACGAGCAGTTCTTC.

The V call is TRBV1, the J call TRBJ2-3; the table's D call, TRBD1, was not checked against the DNA. TRBV1 is a listed pseudogene. The CDR3 totals 18 residues. CDR3 amino acids: CTSSQVPLGGSSTDTQYF. For the CDR3, the DNA is TGCACCAGCAGCCAAGTCCCCCTCGGGGGATCTAGCACAGATACGCAGTATTTT.

The chain combines TRBV6-2 or TRBV6-3 with TRBJ2-1; TRBD2 agrees at 12 bases. Germline trimming cut 5 bases from V and 5 bases from J; bases unmatched to any gene: 10. The CDR3 covers 17 residues. The germline gives CDR1 MNHEY, CDR2 SVGEGT. As DNA, the CDR3 is TGTGCCAGCAGTACCGGACTAGCGGGATTCGGCGACAATGAGCAGTTCTTC. It codes for CASSTGLAGFGDNEQFF.

On this clonotype itself: Because the CDR3's place on the DNA is in doubt, the DNA is left out and the CDR3 is given as listed by TCRdb. This rearrangement joins TRBV23-1 to TRBJ2-2; the table's D call TRBD2 went unverified against the DNA. TRBV23-1 is placed among ORFs of uncertain function. Both ends counted, the CDR3 spans 16 residues. The CDR3 sequence: CASYRTSHIHRGAVFF.

This chain connects TRBV28 to TRBJ2-1; D is unclear. The V gene lost 7 bases and the J gene lost 7 bases, with 5 bases spanning the gap. CDR3 size: 10 residues. The germline gives CDR1 MDHEN, CDR2 SYDVKM. CDR3 in amino acids: CASMGNEQFF. The CDR3 coding sequence is TGTGCCAGCATGGGTAATGAGCAGTTCTTC.

This clonotype has just a few counts. The V and J genes are TRBV13 and TRBJ2-3; D possibly corresponds to TRBD1 (5 bases). Per germline, CDR1 PRHDT and CDR2 FYEKMQ (reference sequence). CDR3 length: 17 residues. V lost 5 bases and J 0 bases, leaving 18 bases between the germline ends. The CDR3 coding sequence is TGTGCCAGCAGCCCCAAGCTTGCAGGACATAGCACAGATACGCAGTATTTT. It encodes CASSPKLAGHSTDTQYF.